The subject of this entry is one TCR beta chain. Trimming removed 2 bases at V and 3 bases at J, with 7 bases between. This CDR3 has 13 residues. Germline assignment: CDR1 SGHVS and CDR2 FQNEAQ. Assay used: immunoSEQ multiplex PCR; TCRdb lists only in-frame clones, some missing. This table has about 10,000 clones, roughly 91% appearing once. The entry originates in a study of control samples from healthy donors and cancer patients. The TCR comes from a man aged 55 to 70 with colorectal cancer. Sequencing used PBMCs. This chain links TRBV7-8 with TRBJ1-1; no definite D call. The CDR3 coding sequence is TGTGCCAGCAGCTTAAGGGTGGACACTGAAGCTTTCTTT. It encodes CASSLRVDTEAFF.